One and the same sample provided the 21 T cell receptor beta chains below, sequenced in a study of Ad26.COV2.S vaccination and SARS-CoV-2 variants. Treatment denoted: roughly 20 received Ad26.COV2.S at low or high dose, single or two shots; about 5 received placebo; per-sample allocation not given. Sampling occurred on day 63 after the first vaccine or placebo injection. Using immunoSEQ multiplex PCR, the repertoire was profiled, and TCRdb retains in-frame clones only, with some absent. This sample has around 450,000 clones, with approximately 90% found just once. The input for sequencing was peripheral blood, taken in a trial of Ad26.COV2.S vaccine versus placebo. All receptors derive from a person aged 18-65 years who received the Ad26.COV2.S COVID-19 vaccine or a placebo.

J is TRBJ2-3 and V is TRBV9; D is uncertain. V lost 0 bases, J lost 0 bases, and 11 bases lay in between. Germline lookup yields CDR1 SGDLS and CDR2 YYNGEE. This CDR3 has 16 amino acids. CDR3 nucleotides: TGTGCCAGCAGCGTAGGAGGTGCTTTAAGCACAGATACGCAGTATTTT. The encoded protein is CASSVGGALSTDTQYF.

This clone was counted a few times. The gene calls are TRBV28 and TRBJ1-5, with TRBD1 matching over 8 bases. This CDR3 contains 16 residues. V trimming: 2 bases; J trimming: 6 bases; junction bases outside the gene matches: 9. CDR1 is MDHEN and CDR2 is SYDVKM in the germline V gene. CDR3 DNA: TGTGCCAGCAGTTTACAGACAGGGGAACGCACTCAGCCCCAGCATTTT. Its translation is CASSLQTGERTQPQHF.

The rearrangement uses TRBV13 and TRBJ2-7; tentative D call: TRBD1 (6 bases). Germline-derived CDR1 and CDR2 are PRHDT and FYEKMQ (reference sequence). CDR3 length equals 14 residues. Trimming pared 5 bases from V and 2 bases from J, leaving 13 bases between. The CDR3 is CASSPRQATYEQYF. The CDR3 bases are TGTGCCAGCAGCCCCCGACAGGCCACCTACGAGCAGTACTTC.

The rearrangement links TRBV9 to TRBJ2-2; D not certain. Trimming removed 2 bases at V and 9 bases at J, with 5 bases between. The germline V gene has CDR1 SGDLS and CDR2 YYNGEE. This CDR3 region has 11 residues. The chain's CDR3 is CASSVGRELFF. The DNA of the CDR3 is TGTGCCAGCAGCGTGGGAAGGGAGCTGTTTTTT.

Comment on this clone: This same CDR3 is encoded by further DNA sequences in the sample. The chain carries TRBV7-2 and TRBJ1-5; 7 nucleotides match TRBD1. Germline loops: CDR1 SGHTA, CDR2 FQGNSA. The V segment lost 5 bases and the J segment 2 bases; nucleotides outside the gene matches: 3. CDR3 length: 14 residues. CDR3 sequence: CASSLDRGNQPQHF. The CDR3 DNA follows: TGTGCCAGCAGCCTAGACAGGGGCAATCAGCCCCAGCATTTT.

The chain links TRBV27 to TRBJ1-5; D possibly corresponds to TRBD1 (6 bases). V was pared by 6 bases and J by 2 bases, with 17 bases between. This CDR3 has 16 residues. The V gene's germline CDR1 is MNHEY and CDR2 SMNVEV (reference sequence). CDR3: CASRPQGPRGNQPQHF. The CDR3 DNA sequence: TGTGCCAGCAGGCCTCAGGGGCCCCGGGGCAATCAGCCCCAGCATTTT.

The CDR3 loop reads CASSPVGQGNDEQFF. The CDR3, as DNA: TGTGCCAGCAGCCCGGTCGGGCAGGGAAACGATGAGCAGTTCTTC. This chain uses TRBV11-2 with TRBJ2-1; TRBD1 might be the D (5 bases). CDR3 length: 15 amino acids. V gave up 5 bases and J gave up 8 bases, with 19 bases separating them. Per the germline V gene, CDR1 is SGHAT and CDR2 is FQNNGV.

The chain uses TRBV19 and TRBJ2-1; tentative D call: TRBD2 (5 bases). The CDR3 length is 15 residues. V was clipped by 5 bases and J by 4 bases, with 15 bases between them. The V gene's germline CDR1 is LNHDA and CDR2 SQIVND (reference sequence). The CDR3 here is CASSPLTRGYNEQFF. DNA for the CDR3: TGTGCCAGTAGTCCTCTAACCCGGGGTTACAATGAGCAGTTCTTC.

The genes are TRBV6-6 and TRBJ2-1; 9 bases map to TRBD2. CDR3 length equals 15 residues. V shed 7 bases and J 0 bases; nucleotides not matched to a gene: 4. Germline V gene data show CDR1 as MNHNY and CDR2 as SVGAGI (reference sequence). This CDR3 reads CASIPGLASYNEQFF. CDR3 coding DNA: TGTGCCAGCATTCCGGGACTAGCCTCCTACAATGAGCAGTTCTTC.

The chain uses TRBV2 and TRBJ2-4, with D tentatively TRBD1 (6 bases). V lost 2 bases to trimming and J lost 3 bases, with 8 bases between them. The CDR3 is made up of 14 amino acids. The germline CDR1 and CDR2 sequences are SNHLY and FYNNEI. The CDR3 sequence: CASSEIQGKNIQYF. DNA for the CDR3: TGTGCCAGCAGTGAAATACAGGGCAAAAACATTCAGTACTTC. Combining the CDR3 with reference TRBV2 and TRBJ2-4 gives the whole variable domain EPEVTQTPSHQVTQMGQEVILRCVPISNHLYFYWYRQILGQKVEFLVSFYNNEISEKSEIFDDQFSVERPDGSNFTLKIRSTKLEDSAMYFCASSEIQGKNIQYFGAGTRLSVL.

The V call is TRBV15, the J call TRBJ1-2; 12 bases map to TRBD1. The CDR3 is 19 amino acids. In germline, CDR1 is LNHNV, CDR2 YYDKDF (reference sequence). Trimming at V came to 3 bases and at J to 0 bases, leaving 11 bases not matched to a gene. CDR3 amino acids: CATSRVRGTGGASNYGYTF. The CDR3 region has the DNA TGTGCCACCAGCAGGGTCAGAGGGACAGGGGGCGCTTCTAACTATGGCTACACCTTC. Based on the CDR3 plus reference TRBV15 and TRBJ1-2, the full variable domain is DAMVIQNPRYQVTQFGKPVTLSCSQTLNHNVMYWYQQKSSQAPKLLFHYYDKDFNNEADTPDNFQSRRPNTSFCFLDIRSPGLGDTAMYLCATSRVRGTGGASNYGYTFGSGTRLTVV.

The rearrangement uses TRBV4-1 and TRBJ2-4, with 9 bases lining up with TRBD2. Germline CDR1 and CDR2: MGHRA and YSYEKL. The CDR3 extends over 17 amino acids. V lost 2 bases and J lost 0; bases outside the gene matches: 5. In DNA, the CDR3 is TGCGCCAGCAGCCAACCGACTAGCGGTCTAGCCAAAAACATTCAGTACTTC. Translating it yields CASSQPTSGLAKNIQYF.

V and J are TRBV6-2 or TRBV6-3 and TRBJ1-1, with a possible D match to TRBD1 (5 bases). Trimming took off 6 bases at V and 4 bases at J, with 18 bases between the two ends. Germline-derived CDR1 and CDR2 are MNHEY and SVGEGT. CDR3 length: 15 amino acids. The CDR3 loop is CASSPPTARGTEAFF. The CDR3 bases are TGTGCCAGCAGCCCTCCGACGGCGAGGGGCACTGAAGCTTTCTTT.

This clone was counted a single time. This chain joins TRBV19 and TRBJ2-4; 15 bases are a match to TRBD2. J was trimmed by 4 bases and V by 5 bases; bases with no gene match: 6. The V gene's germline CDR1 is LNHDA and CDR2 SQIVND (reference sequence). This CDR3 comprises 17 residues. The CDR3 is CASSPPGLAGGKNIQYF. The CDR3 DNA is TGTGCCAGTAGTCCCCCCGGACTAGCGGGGGGGAAAAACATTCAGTACTTC. Using reference TRBV19 and TRBJ2-4 for the parts outside the CDR3, the full variable domain is DGGITQSPKYLFRKEGQNVTLSCEQNLNHDAMYWYRQDPGQGLRLIYYSQIVNDFQKGDIAEGYSVSREKKESFPLTVTSAQKNPTAFYLCASSPPGLAGGKNIQYFGAGTRLSVL.

The chain is built from TRBV30 and TRBJ2-6; no clear D gene. CDR3 length: 16 amino acids. V gave up 0 bases and J gave up 0 bases, with 9 bases separating them. In germline, CDR1 is GTSNPN, CDR2 SVGIG (reference sequence). CDR3 coding DNA: TGTGCCTGGAGTGTGGGAACAGCCTCTGGGGCCAACGTCCTGACTTTC. Encoded protein: CAWSVGTASGANVLTF.

The count of this clone is one. The chain employs TRBV5-4 and TRBJ2-3, with 7 positions matching TRBD2. Germline trimming cut 3 bases from V and 5 bases from J; bases unmatched to any gene: 9. The CDR3 covers 15 residues. From germline, CDR1 is SGHNT and CDR2 YYREEE (reference sequence). This CDR3 reads CASSSSWGGVDTQYF. DNA of the CDR3: TGTGCCAGCAGCTCTTCCTGGGGGGGGGTAGATACGCAGTATTTT.

J is TRBJ1-4 and V is TRBV6-6, with D hard to call. Germline lookup yields CDR1 MNHNY and CDR2 SVGAGI (reference sequence). The V end was cut by 6 bases, the J end by 8 bases, with 7 bases between. The CDR3 spans 11 residues. The CDR3 DNA sequence: TGTGCCAGCAGGGACCGGGAAAAACTGTTTTTT. As protein: CASRDREKLFF.

This clone was picked up one time. The chain links TRBV3-1 (or the pseudogene TRBV3-2) to TRBJ2-1, with TRBD2 matching 14 bases. Per germline, CDR1 LGHDT and CDR2 YNNKEL (reference sequence). The CDR3 has 18 amino acids. With 4 bases clipped from V and 4 bases from J, the junction kept 9 bases outside the gene matches. CDR3 in amino acids: CASSPHWGLAGVYNEQFF. The CDR3 nucleotides are TGTGCCAGCAGCCCTCATTGGGGACTAGCGGGGGTTTACAATGAGCAGTTCTTC.

This sequence joins TRBV5-1 and TRBJ2-5; 7 bases line up with TRBD1. The CDR3 loop spans 14 amino acids. The junction had 13 bases not matched to a gene; V was cut back by 9 bases and J by 5 bases. Germline lookup yields CDR1 SGHRS and CDR2 YFSETQ. The CDR3: CATATGNLLETQYF. CDR3 bases: TGCGCCACAGCGACAGGGAATCTGCTGGAGACCCAGTACTTC. Full variable domain (rest looked up from reference TRBV5-1 and TRBJ2-5): KAGVTQTPRYLIKTRGQQVTLSCSPISGHRSVSWYQQTPGQGLQFLFEYFSETQRNKGNFPGRFSGRQFSNSRSEMNVSTLELGDSALYLCATATGNLLETQYFGPGTRLLVL.

The chain couples TRBV7-2 to TRBJ2-2, with TRBD1 matching over 7 bases. The CDR3 consists of 14 residues. V lost 5 bases to trimming and J lost 4 bases; unmatched junction nucleotides: 4. Germline lookup yields CDR1 SGHTA and CDR2 FQGNSA. The CDR3: CASSPDRFTGELFF. CDR3 nucleotide sequence: TGTGCCAGCAGCCCGGACAGGTTCACCGGGGAGCTGTTTTTT.

The chain uses TRBV5-1 and TRBJ2-3; D might be TRBD2 (6 bases). The length of the CDR3 is 14 residues. Trimming cost V 6 bases and J 5 bases, with 16 bases left between them. Germline V CDR1 and CDR2: SGHRS, YFSETQ. CDR3 in amino acids: CASNPGAGIDTQYF. In DNA form, the CDR3 reads TGCGCCAGCAATCCCGGCGCGGGAATAGATACGCAGTATTTT.